The 15 T cell receptor beta chains below were found in one sample sequenced in a study of T cell changes during pregnancy in multiple sclerosis. Libraries were prepared by immunoSEQ multiplex PCR; TCRdb keeps only in-frame clonotypes and omits some of them. The sample lists fewer than 65,000 clones, roughly 95% seen once, with around 0.31% in the top ten. The sample consisted of CD4+ T cells from peripheral blood mononuclear cells, taken in the third trimester of pregnancy. All receptors come from a female donor with multiple sclerosis, enrolled in a pregnancy study.

This chain joins TRBV7-8 and TRBJ2-1; 9 bases match TRBD2. This CDR3 is 17 amino acids long. The germline V gene has CDR1 SGHVS and CDR2 FQNEAQ. Trimming at V came to 0 bases and at J to 7 bases, leaving 10 bases not matched to a gene. The CDR3 loop is CASSLALMGLARNEQFF. Written as DNA, the CDR3 is TGTGCCAGCAGCTTAGCGCTAATGGGACTAGCACGGAATGAGCAGTTCTTC.

This clone has just a few counts. The V and J genes are TRBV25-1 and TRBJ2-2, with 10 positions matching TRBD1. The ends lost 4 bases at V and 7 bases at J; junction bases unmatched: 6. This CDR3 region has 15 residues. Germline V gene lookup returns CDR1 MGHDK and CDR2 SYGVNS. The CDR3 loop reads CASSGMTGGHGELFF. CDR3 nucleotides: TGTGCCAGCAGTGGCATGACAGGGGGCCACGGGGAGCTGTTTTTT.

The J gene is TRBJ2-7, the V gene TRBV27; 9 nucleotides align to TRBD1. This CDR3 spans 16 amino acids. Germline values: CDR1 MNHEY, CDR2 SMNVEV (reference sequence). After removal of 4 bases from V and 4 bases from J, the junction contained 11 bases not matched to a gene. CDR3 sequence: CASSSARQGERYEQYF. Written as DNA, the CDR3 is TGTGCCAGCAGTTCAGCAAGACAGGGGGAGAGGTACGAGCAGTACTTC.

The rearrangement links TRBV2 to TRBJ1-6, with unresolved D. This CDR3 is built from 14 residues. V was cut by 1 base and J by 9 bases, with 10 bases left in between. Germline V CDR1 and CDR2: SNHLY, FYNNEI. CDR3 region: CASSEGVRISPLHF. The CDR3 DNA reads as TGTGCCAGCAGTGAAGGTGTCAGAATTTCACCCCTCCACTTT.

The chain has TRBV30 and TRBJ1-1; D is unresolved. Germline CDR1 and CDR2: GTSNPN and SVGIG (reference sequence). The V end was cut by 0 bases, the J end by 4 bases, with 9 bases between. This CDR3 region has 13 residues. CDR3 coding DNA: TGTGCCTGGAGTGTAGCAGGCCTCACTGAAGCTTTCTTT. Protein sequence: CAWSVAGLTEAFF.

The CDR3: CASSMTGQGIHSPLHF. CDR3 in DNA: TGTGCCAGTAGTATGACGGGACAGGGTATTCATTCACCCCTCCACTTT. This sequence joins TRBV19 and TRBJ1-6; 9 bases are shared with TRBD1. Unmatched junction bases numbered 8, after V lost 3 bases and J lost 8 bases. This CDR3 is built from 16 residues. Germline assignment: CDR1 LNHDA and CDR2 SQIVND (reference sequence).

The gene calls are TRBV29-1 and TRBJ2-3; 9 nucleotides match TRBD2. Germline CDR1 SQVTM, CDR2 ANQGSEA. With 6 bases clipped from V and 0 bases from J, the junction kept 7 bases outside the gene matches. The CDR3 has 15 amino acids. The CDR3 nucleotides read TGCAGCGTCGGAAGACTAGCGGTTAGCACAGATACGCAGTATTTT. Amino acids: CSVGRLAVSTDTQYF.

This clone was seen only once. This chain links TRBV7-9 with TRBJ2-2; the D gene is possibly TRBD1 (6 bases). V lost 2 bases to trimming and J lost 0 bases, with 7 bases between them. CDR1 is SEHNR, CDR2 FQNEAQ, per germline (reference sequence). The CDR3 totals 15 residues. Here the CDR3 DNA reads TGTGCCAGCAGCTTAAGGGGGACGAACACCGGGGAGCTGTTTTTT. This encodes CASSLRGTNTGELFF.

This chain uses TRBV2 with TRBJ2-5; D is perhaps TRBD2 (5 bases). V was cut by 8 bases and J by 5 bases, with 21 bases left in between. The CDR3 contains 15 residues. Germline V gene lookup returns CDR1 SNHLY and CDR2 FYNNEI. The CDR3 DNA reads as TGTGCCAGCCGCGCTATCCTTAGAGGGTGGGAGACCCAGTACTTC. This gives the protein CASRAILRGWETQYF.

The genes are TRBV6-5 and TRBJ1-5; no firm D call. CDR1 is MNHEY, CDR2 SVGAGI, per germline. The CDR3 consists of 15 residues. Trimming took off 6 bases at V and 1 base at J, with 13 bases between the two ends. CDR3 amino acids: CASRTNGLSNQPQHF. The CDR3 DNA sequence: TGTGCCAGCAGAACGAACGGACTCAGCAATCAGCCCCAGCATTTT.

The chain combines TRBV7-3 with TRBJ2-1, with D possibly TRBD2 on 6 matching bases. Looked up from germline, CDR1 is SGHTA and CDR2 is FQGTGA. This CDR3 is built from 13 residues. Trimming cost V 5 bases and J 13 bases, with 18 bases left between them. CDR3 amino acids: CASSPDPGGVQFF. The CDR3 DNA reads as TGTGCCAGCAGCCCCGACCCCGGCGGGGTACAGTTCTTC.

The rearrangement joins TRBV21-1 to TRBJ2-1; the table gives TRBD2 as D, unverified against the DNA. TRBV21-1 is recorded as a pseudogene. The CDR3 has 14 residues. CDR3 region: CASSYGTSGYEQFF. The CDR3 coding sequence is TGTGCCAGCAGCTACGGGACTAGCGGCTATGAGCAGTTCTTC.

V is TRBV19 and J is TRBJ1-1; 9 positions agree with TRBD1. The CDR3 loop spans 16 amino acids. CDR1 is LNHDA, CDR2 SQIVND, per germline (reference sequence). V was pared by 7 bases and J by 0 bases, with 9 bases of the junction left unmatched. The CDR3, as DNA: TGTGCCAGTACCCTCAGGACAGGGGCTATGAACACTGAAGCTTTCTTT. Translation: CASTLRTGAMNTEAFF. The variable domain in full, with the rest retrieved from reference TRBV19 and TRBJ1-1, is DGGITQSPKYLFRKEGQNVTLSCEQNLNHDAMYWYRQDPGQGLRLIYYSQIVNDFQKGDIAEGYSVSREKKESFPLTVTSAQKNPTAFYLCASTLRTGAMNTEAFFGQGTRLTVV.

This chain joins TRBV6-6 and TRBJ1-6; D is unclear. The CDR3 extends over 15 amino acids. V gave up 2 bases and J gave up 7 bases, with 12 bases separating them. Germline V gene lookup returns CDR1 MNHNY and CDR2 SVGAGI (reference sequence). Written as DNA, the CDR3 is TGTGCCAGCAGTTACGTTGAGACAACAAATTCACCCCTCCACTTT. This codes for CASSYVETTNSPLHF.

The chain combines TRBV6-1 with TRBJ2-5; tentatively, D is TRBD2 (7 bases). Trimming left V 2 bases short and J 2 bases short, with 15 bases between. The CDR3 extends over 16 amino acids. Germline V gene sequence: CDR1 MNHNS, CDR2 SASEGT. CDR3 DNA: TGTGCCAGCAGTGAATGGGGGGGCGGAGGGCAAGAGACCCAGTACTTC. Amino acid sequence: CASSEWGGGGQETQYF.